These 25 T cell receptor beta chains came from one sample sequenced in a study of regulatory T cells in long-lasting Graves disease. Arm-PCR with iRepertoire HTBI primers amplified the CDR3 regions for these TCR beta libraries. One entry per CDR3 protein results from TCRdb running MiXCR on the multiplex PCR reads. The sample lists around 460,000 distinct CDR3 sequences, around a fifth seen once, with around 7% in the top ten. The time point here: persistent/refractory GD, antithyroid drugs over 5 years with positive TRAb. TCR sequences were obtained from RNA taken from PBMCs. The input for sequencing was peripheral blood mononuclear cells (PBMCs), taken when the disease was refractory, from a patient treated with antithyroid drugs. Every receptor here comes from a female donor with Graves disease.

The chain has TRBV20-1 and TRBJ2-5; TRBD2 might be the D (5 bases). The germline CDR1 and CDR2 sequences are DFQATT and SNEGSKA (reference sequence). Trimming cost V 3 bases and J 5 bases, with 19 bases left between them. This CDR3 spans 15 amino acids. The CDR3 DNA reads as TGCAGTGCTAGGGGCCCAACACCGGGAAGGGAGACCCAGTACTTC. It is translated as CSARGPTPGRETQYF.

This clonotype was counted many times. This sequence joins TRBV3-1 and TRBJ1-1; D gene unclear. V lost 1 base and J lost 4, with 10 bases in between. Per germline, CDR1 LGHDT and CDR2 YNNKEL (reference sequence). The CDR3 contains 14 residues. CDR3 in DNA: TGTGCCAGCAGCCAAGGGCAGCCGGCCACTGAAGCTTTCTTT. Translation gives CASSQGQPATEAFF.

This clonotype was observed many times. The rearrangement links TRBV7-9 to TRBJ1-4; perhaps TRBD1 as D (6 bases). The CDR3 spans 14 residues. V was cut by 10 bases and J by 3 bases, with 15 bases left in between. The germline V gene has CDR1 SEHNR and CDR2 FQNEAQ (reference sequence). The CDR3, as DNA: TGTGCCAAACAGGGTGGAGCTTCTAATGAAAAACTGTTTTTT. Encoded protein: CAKQGGASNEKLFF.

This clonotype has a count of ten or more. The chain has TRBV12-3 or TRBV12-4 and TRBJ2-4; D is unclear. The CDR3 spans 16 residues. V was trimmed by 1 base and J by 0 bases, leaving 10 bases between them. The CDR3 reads CASSLDGVLAKNIQYF. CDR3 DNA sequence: TGTGCCAGCAGTTTAGACGGAGTCCTAGCCAAAAACATTCAGTACTTC.

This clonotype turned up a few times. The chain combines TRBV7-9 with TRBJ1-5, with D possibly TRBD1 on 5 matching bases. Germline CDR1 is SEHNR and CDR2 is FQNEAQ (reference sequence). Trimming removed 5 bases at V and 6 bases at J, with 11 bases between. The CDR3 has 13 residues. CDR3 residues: CASSAGPRQPQHF. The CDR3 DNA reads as TGTGCCAGCAGCGCGGGACCCCGTCAGCCCCAGCATTTT.

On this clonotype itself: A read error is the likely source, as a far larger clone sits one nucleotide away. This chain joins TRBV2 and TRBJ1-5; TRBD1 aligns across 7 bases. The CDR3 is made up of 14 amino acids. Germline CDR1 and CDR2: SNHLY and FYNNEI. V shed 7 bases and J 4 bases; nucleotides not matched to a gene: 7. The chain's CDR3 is CASKGQYRNQPQHF. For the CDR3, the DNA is TGTGCCAGCAAGGGACAGTATAGAAATCAGCCCCAGCATTTT.

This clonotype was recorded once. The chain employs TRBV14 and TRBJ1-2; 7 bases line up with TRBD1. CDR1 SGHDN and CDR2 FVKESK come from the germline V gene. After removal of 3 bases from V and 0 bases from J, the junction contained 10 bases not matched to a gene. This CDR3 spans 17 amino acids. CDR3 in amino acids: CASSQGRGTATNYGYTF. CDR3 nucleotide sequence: TGTGCCAGCAGCCAGGGGAGAGGGACAGCTACTAACTATGGCTACACCTTC.

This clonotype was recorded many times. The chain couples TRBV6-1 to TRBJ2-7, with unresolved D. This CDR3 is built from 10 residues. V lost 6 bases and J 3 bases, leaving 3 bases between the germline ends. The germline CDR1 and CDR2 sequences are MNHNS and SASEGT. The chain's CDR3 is CASRDYEQYF. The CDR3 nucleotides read TGTGCCAGCAGAGACTACGAGCAGTACTTC.

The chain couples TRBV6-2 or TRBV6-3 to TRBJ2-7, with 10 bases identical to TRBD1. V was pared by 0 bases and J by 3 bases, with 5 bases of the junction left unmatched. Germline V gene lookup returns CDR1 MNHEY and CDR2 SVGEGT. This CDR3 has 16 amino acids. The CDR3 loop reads CASSYSGQGENYEQYF. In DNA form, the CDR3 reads TGTGCCAGCAGTTACTCCGGACAGGGGGAGAACTACGAGCAGTACTTC.

CDR3 sequence (DNA): TGTGCCAGCAGCTACGGGACAGGAAATGAAAAACTGTTTTTT. It yields the protein CASSYGTGNEKLFF. The chain joins TRBV7-9 to TRBJ1-4; 8 bases fit TRBD1. CDR1 and CDR2 (germline): SEHNR, FQNEAQ (reference sequence). The CDR3 has 14 residues. J gave up 5 bases and V 4 bases, and 3 bases lay outside the gene matches.

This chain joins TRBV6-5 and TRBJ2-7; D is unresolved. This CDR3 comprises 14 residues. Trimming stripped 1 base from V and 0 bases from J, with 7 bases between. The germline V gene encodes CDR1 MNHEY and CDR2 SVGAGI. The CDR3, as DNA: TGTGCCAGCAGTTACTTGGACGGCTCCTACGAGCAGTACTTC. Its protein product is CASSYLDGSYEQYF.

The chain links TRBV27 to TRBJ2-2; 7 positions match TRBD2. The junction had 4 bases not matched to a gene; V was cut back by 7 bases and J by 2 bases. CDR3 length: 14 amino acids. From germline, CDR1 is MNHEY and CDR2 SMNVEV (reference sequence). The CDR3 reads CASKWGGNTGELFF. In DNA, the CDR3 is TGTGCCAGCAAATGGGGGGGAAACACCGGGGAGCTGTTTTTT.

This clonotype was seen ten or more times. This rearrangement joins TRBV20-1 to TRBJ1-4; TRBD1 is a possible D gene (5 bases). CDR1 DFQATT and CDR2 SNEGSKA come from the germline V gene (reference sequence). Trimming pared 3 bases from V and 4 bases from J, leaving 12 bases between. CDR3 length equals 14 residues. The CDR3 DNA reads TGCAGTGCTAGGGAAGGGGCCTTTAATGAAAAACTGTTTTTT. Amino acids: CSAREGAFNEKLFF.

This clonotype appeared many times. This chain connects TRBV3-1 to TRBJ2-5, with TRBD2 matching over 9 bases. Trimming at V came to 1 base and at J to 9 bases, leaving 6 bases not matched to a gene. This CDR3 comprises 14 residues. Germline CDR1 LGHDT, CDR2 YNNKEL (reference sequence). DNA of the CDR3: TGTGCCAGCAGCCAAGGCAGCGGGGGGACATCCCAGTACTTC. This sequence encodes CASSQGSGGTSQYF.

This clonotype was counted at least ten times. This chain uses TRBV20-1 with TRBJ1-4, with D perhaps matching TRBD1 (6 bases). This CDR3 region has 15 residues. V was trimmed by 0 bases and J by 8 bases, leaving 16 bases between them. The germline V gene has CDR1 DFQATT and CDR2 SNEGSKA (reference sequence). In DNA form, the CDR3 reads TGCAGTGCTAGAGATCTAGGGGACATCGGCGAAAAACTGTTTTTT. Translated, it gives CSARDLGDIGEKLFF.

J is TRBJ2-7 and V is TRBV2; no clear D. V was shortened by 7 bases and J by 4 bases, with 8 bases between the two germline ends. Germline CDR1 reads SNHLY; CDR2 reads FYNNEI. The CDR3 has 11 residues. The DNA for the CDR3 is TGTGCCAGCACCTACAGTTACGAGCAGTACTTC. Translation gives CASTYSYEQYF.

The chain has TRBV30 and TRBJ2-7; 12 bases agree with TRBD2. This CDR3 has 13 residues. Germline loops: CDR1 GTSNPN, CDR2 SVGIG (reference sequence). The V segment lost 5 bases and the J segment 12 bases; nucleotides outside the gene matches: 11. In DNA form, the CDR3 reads TGTGCCTGGGTGACTAGCGGGGGCCGCCGCCGGTACTTC. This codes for CAWVTSGGRRRYF.

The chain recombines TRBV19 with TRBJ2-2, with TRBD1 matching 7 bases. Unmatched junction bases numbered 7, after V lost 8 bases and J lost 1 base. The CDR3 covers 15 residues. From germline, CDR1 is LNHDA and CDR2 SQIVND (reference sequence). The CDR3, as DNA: TGTGCCAGTTTGATGCGACAGGGGAACACCGGGGAGCTGTTTTTT. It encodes CASLMRQGNTGELFF.

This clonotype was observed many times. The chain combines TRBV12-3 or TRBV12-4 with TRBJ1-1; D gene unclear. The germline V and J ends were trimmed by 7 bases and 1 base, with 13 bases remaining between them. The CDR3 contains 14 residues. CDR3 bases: TGTGCCAGCAAACCCGGCGCCTCGAACACTGAAGCTTTCTTT. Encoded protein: CASKPGASNTEAFF.

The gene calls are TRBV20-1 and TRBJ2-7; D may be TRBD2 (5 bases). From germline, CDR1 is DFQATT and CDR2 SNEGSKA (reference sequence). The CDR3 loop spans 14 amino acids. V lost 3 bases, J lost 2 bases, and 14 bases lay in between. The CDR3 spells CSASSTGIAYEQYF. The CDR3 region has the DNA TGCAGTGCTAGCTCGACGGGAATCGCCTACGAGCAGTACTTC.

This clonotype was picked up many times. CDR3 DNA: TGTGCTAGTGCTATGGTAATTGGACAGAATAACTATGGCTACACCTTC. Amino acids: CASAMVIGQNNYGYTF. The V and J genes are TRBV12-5 and TRBJ1-2; D might be TRBD1 (6 bases). V lost 7 bases and J lost 1, with 19 bases in between. The CDR3 has 16 residues. The germline V gene encodes CDR1 LGHNT and CDR2 FRNRAP.

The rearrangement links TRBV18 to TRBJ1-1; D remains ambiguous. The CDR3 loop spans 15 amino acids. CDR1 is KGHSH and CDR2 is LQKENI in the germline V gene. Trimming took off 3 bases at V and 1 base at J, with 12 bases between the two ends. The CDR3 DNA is TGTGCCAGCTCACCGAGTCTGGGTTGGAACACTGAAGCTTTCTTT. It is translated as CASSPSLGWNTEAFF.

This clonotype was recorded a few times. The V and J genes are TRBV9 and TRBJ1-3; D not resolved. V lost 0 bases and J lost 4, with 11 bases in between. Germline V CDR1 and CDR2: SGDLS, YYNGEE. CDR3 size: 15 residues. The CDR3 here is CASSVGGARGNTIYF. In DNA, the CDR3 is TGTGCCAGCAGCGTAGGAGGTGCCAGAGGAAACACCATATATTTT.

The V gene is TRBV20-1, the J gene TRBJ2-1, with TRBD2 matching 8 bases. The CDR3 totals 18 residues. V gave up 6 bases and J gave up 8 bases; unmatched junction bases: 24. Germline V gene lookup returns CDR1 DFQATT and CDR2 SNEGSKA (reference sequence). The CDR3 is CSADSNGGAQAGSDEQFF. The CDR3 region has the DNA TGCAGTGCCGACAGTAACGGGGGGGCACAGGCAGGGAGTGATGAGCAGTTCTTC.

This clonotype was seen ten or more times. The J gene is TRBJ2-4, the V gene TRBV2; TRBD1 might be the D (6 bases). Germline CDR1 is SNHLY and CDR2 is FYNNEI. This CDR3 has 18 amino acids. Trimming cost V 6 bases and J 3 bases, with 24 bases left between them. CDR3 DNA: TGTGCCAGCAGCGTGTTGTCGTGGCAGGGGTTCGTCAAAAACATTCAGTACTTC. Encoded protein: CASSVLSWQGFVKNIQYF. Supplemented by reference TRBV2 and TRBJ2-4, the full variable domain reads EPEVTQTPSHQVTQMGQEVILRCVPISNHLYFYWYRQILGQKVEFLVSFYNNEISEKSEIFDDQFSVERPDGSNFTLKIRSTKLEDSAMYFCASSVLSWQGFVKNIQYFGAGTRLSVL.